This T cell receptor beta chain was sequenced for a study of T cell responses to AZD1222 COVID-19 vaccine. Across the whole study: Second-dose recipients at about 4 or about 12 weeks were treated as one pooled group.

This CDR3 is 16 amino acids long. The germline gives CDR1 SGHTA, CDR2 FQGNSA. V gave up 4 bases and J gave up 5 bases, with 18 bases separating them. Regarding this clone: Its antigen is still unknown.

The method was immunoSEQ multiplex PCR; TCRdb's version includes in-frame clones alone and lacks a portion of them. The sample gives about 100,000 clones, around nine tenths of which show up once; under 4% is in the top ten. Study outcomes and limitations: Baseline seropositives among AZD1222 recipients totaled only five to seven. Recipients of two AZD1222 doses showed rising Spike-specific TCR breadth and depth. Dominant at 160-218 and 743-854, vaccine-associated CD4 TCRs also spanned spike.

J is TRBJ1-5 and V is TRBV7-2; D is perhaps TRBD1 (6 bases). The TCR was taken from an adult in good health. The input for sequencing was peripheral blood, taken on day 0 of AZD1222 vaccination. This CDR3 reads CASSSGPRGMHQPQHF. The DNA of the CDR3 is TGTGCCAGCAGCTCCGGACCCAGGGGAATGCATCAGCCCCAGCATTTT.